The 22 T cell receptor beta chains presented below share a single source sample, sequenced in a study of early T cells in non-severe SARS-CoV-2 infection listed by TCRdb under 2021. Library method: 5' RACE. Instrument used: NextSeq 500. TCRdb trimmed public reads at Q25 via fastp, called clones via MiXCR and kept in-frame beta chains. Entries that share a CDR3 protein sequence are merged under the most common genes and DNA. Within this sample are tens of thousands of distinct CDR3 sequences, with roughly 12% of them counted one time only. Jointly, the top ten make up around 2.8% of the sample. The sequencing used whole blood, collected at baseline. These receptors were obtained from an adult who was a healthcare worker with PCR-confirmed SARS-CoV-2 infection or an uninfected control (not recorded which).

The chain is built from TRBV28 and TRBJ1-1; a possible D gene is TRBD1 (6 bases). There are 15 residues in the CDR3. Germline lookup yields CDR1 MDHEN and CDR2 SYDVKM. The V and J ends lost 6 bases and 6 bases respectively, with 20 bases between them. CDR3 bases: TGTGCCAGCAGCCCAGCGGAATTCAGGGGTCCTGAAGCTTTCTTT. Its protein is CASSPAEFRGPEAFF.

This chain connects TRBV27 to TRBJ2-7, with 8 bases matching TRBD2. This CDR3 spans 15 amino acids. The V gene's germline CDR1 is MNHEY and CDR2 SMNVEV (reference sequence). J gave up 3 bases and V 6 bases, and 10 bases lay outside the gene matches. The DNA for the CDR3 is TGTGCCAGCAGCCCCCGGGGGGGGGTTATCTACGAGCAGTACTTC. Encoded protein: CASSPRGGVIYEQYF.

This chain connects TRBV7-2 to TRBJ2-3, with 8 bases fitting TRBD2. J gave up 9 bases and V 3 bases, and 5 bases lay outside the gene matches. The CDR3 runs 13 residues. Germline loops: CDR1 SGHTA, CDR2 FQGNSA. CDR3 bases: TGTGCCAGCAGCTTCGCAGCGGGGGACACGCAGTATTTT. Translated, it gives CASSFAAGDTQYF.

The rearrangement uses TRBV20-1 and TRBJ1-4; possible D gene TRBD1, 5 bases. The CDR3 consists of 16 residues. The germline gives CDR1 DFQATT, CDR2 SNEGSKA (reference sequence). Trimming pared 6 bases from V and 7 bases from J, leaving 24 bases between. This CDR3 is CSATNWLGGTSEKLFF. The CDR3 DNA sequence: TGCAGTGCGACGAACTGGCTGGGGGGAACGAGTGAAAAACTGTTTTTT.

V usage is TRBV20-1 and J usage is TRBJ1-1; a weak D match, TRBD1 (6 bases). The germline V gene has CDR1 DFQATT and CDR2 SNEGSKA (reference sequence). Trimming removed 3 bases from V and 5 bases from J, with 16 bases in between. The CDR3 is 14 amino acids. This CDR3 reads CSASSGETGTEAFF. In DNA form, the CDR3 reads TGCAGTGCTAGCTCAGGCGAAACAGGGACTGAAGCTTTCTTT.

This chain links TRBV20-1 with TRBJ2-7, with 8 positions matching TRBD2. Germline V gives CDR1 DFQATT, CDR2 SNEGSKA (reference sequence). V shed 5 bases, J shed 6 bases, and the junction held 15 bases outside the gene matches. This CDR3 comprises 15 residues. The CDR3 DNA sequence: TGCAGTGCTGGTGCGGGGGGATGGTTTTCTACCGAGCAGTACTTC. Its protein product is CSAGAGGWFSTEQYF.

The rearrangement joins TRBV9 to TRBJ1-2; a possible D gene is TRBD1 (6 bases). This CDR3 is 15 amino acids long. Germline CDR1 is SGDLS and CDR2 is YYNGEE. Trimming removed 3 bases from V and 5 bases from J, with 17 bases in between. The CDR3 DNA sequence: TGTGCCAGCAGCGCACGCGGACAGAAAGAGTATGGCTACACCTTC. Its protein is CASSARGQKEYGYTF. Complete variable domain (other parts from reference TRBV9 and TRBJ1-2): DSGVTQTPKHLITATGQRVTLRCSPRSGDLSVYWYQQSLDQGLQFLIQYYNGEERAKGNILERFSAQQFPDLHSELNLSSLELGDSALYFCASSARGQKEYGYTFGSGTRLTVV.

Written as DNA, the CDR3 is TGTGCCAGCAGTTACTCGAGTTCAGGGGGCTCCGGGGAGCTGTTTTTT. Translating it yields CASSYSSSGGSGELFF. V gene TRBV6-5 combines with J gene TRBJ2-2; TRBD1 aligns across 8 bases. The trim removed 0 bases at V and 6 bases at J, leaving 6 bases unmatched. The CDR3 is 16 residues long. Germline assignment: CDR1 MNHEY and CDR2 SVGAGI.

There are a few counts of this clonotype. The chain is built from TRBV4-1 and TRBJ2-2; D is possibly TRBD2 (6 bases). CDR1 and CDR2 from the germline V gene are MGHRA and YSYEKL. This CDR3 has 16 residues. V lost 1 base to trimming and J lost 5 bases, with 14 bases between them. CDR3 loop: CASSQGGVLGTGELFF. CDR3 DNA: TGCGCCAGCAGCCAAGGCGGGGTTTTAGGGACCGGGGAGCTGTTTTTT.

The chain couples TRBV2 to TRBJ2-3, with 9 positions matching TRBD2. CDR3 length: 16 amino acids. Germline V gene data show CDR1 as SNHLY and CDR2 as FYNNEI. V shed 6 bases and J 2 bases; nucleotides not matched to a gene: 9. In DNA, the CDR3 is TGTGCCAGCAGCGAGGGGACGGGACTAGCCACAGATACGCAGTATTTT. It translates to CASSEGTGLATDTQYF.

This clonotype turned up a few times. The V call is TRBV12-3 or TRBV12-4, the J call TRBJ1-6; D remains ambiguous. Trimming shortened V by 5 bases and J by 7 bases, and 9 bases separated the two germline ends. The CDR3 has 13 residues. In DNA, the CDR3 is TGTGCCAGCAGTCAAGAAGTAAATTCACCCCTCCACTTT. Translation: CASSQEVNSPLHF.

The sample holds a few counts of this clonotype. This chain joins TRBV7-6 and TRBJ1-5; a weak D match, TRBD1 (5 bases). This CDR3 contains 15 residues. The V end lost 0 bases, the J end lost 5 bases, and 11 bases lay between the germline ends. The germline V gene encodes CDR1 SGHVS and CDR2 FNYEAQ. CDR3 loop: CASSLAGTPDQPQHF. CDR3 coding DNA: TGTGCCAGCAGCTTAGCAGGGACTCCCGATCAGCCCCAGCATTTT.

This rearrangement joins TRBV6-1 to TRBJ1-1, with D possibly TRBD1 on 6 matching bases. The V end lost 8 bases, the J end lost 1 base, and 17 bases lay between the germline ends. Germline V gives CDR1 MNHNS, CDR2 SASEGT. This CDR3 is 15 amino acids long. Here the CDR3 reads CASERGTRGNTEAFF. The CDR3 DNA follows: TGTGCCAGCGAAAGGGGAACCAGGGGGAACACTGAAGCTTTCTTT.

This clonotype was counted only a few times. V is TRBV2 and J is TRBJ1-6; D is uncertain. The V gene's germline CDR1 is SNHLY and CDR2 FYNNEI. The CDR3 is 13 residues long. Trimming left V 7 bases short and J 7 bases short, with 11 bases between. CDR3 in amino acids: CASKWTENSPLHF. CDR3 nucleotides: TGTGCCAGCAAGTGGACGGAAAATTCACCCCTCCACTTT.

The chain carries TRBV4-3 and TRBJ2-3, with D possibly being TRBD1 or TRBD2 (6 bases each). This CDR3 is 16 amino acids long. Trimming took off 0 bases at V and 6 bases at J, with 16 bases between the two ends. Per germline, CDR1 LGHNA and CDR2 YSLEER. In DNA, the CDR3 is TGCGCCAGCAGCCAAGACCGCACGGGGGCAGCGGATACGCAGTATTTT. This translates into CASSQDRTGAADTQYF.

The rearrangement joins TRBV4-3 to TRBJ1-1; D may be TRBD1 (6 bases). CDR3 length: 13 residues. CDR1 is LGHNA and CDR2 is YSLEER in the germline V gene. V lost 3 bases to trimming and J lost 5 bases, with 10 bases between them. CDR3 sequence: CASSQTTGTEAFF. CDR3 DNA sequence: TGCGCCAGCAGCCAGACCACAGGGACTGAAGCTTTCTTT.

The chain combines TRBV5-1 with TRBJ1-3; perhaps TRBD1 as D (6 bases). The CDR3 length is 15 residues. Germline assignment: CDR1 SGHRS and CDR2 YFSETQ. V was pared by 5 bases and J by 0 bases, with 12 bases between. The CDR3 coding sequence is TGCGCCAGCAGTGGAGGACAGTTCTCTGGAAACACCATATATTTT. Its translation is CASSGGQFSGNTIYF.

CDR3 nucleotide sequence: TGTGCCAGCAGCTTACTGCTCGGGGAGACCCAGTACTTC. This gives the protein CASSLLLGETQYF. The V and J genes are TRBV7-3 and TRBJ2-5; D is ambiguous. Trimming removed 2 bases at V and 5 bases at J, with 9 bases between. CDR1 is SGHTA and CDR2 is FQGTGA in the germline V gene. The CDR3 contains 13 residues.

The CDR3 sequence is CSAGTGFGEAFF. Written as DNA, the CDR3 is TGCAGTGCTGGGACGGGATTTGGAGAAGCTTTCTTT. The V gene is TRBV20-1, the J gene TRBJ1-1; D is perhaps TRBD1 (5 bases). The germline V gene has CDR1 DFQATT and CDR2 SNEGSKA (reference sequence). Trimming cost V 5 bases and J 8 bases, with 15 bases left between them. The CDR3 contains 12 residues.

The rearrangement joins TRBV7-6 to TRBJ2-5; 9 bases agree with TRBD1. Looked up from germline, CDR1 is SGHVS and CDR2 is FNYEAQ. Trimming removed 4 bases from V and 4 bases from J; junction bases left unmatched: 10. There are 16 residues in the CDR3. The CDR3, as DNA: TGTGCCAGCAGCTATAGTTACAGGGGGCGCGGAGAGACCCAGTACTTC. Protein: CASSYSYRGRGETQYF.

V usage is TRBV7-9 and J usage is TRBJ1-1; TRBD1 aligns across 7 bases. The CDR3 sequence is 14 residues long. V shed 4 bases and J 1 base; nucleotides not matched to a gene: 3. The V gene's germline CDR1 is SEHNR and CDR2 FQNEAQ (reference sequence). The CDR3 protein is CASSWGQTNTEAFF. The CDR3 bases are TGTGCCAGCAGCTGGGGACAGACGAACACTGAAGCTTTCTTT.

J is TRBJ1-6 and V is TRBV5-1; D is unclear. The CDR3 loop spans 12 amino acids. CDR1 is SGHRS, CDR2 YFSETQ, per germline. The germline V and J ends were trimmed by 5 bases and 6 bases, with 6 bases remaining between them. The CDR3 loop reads CASRDLNSPLHF. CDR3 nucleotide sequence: TGCGCCAGCAGGGACCTTAATTCACCCCTCCACTTT.